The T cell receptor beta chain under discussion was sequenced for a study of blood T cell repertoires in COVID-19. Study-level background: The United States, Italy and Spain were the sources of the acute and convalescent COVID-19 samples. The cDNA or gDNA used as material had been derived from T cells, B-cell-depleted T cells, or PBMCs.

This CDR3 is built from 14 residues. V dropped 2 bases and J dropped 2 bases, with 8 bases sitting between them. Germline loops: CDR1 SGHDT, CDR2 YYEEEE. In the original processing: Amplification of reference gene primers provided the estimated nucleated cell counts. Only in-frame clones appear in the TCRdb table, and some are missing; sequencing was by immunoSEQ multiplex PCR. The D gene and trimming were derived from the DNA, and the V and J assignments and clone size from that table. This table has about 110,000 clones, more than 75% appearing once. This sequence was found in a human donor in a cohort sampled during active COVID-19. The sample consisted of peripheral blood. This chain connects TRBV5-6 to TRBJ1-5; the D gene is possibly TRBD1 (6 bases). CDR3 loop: CASSFEGGNQPQHF. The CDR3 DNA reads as TGTGCCAGCAGCTTCGAGGGGGGCAATCAGCCCCAGCATTTT.